The clone carrying this T cell receptor (beta chain) has just a few counts. No antigen is known for it. Authors of the study amplified TCR beta CDR3 regions from RNA transcripts. Primed by the HTBI set, a first-round RT-PCR was run on the TCR CDR3. TCRdb analysed the multiplex PCR reads with MiXCR anew, one entry per CDR3 protein. The sample lists 310,000 or so distinct CDR3 sequences, over 15% occurring once. Trimming took off 3 bases at V and 1 base at J, with 6 bases between the two ends. In germline, CDR1 is DFQATT, CDR2 SNEGSKA (reference sequence). There are 13 residues in the CDR3. This entry belongs to a study of T cells in Graves' hyperthyroidism and ophthalmopathy. In the study overall: Peripheral blood was secured at the point of initial diagnosis, before any treatment.

Study-level points and caveats: Also found in blood were most expanded thyroid clonotypes above 0.001.

The origin of this receptor is a woman aged 55-75 years with Graves' ophthalmopathy. The gene calls are TRBV20-1 and TRBJ2-2; D perhaps matches TRBD1 (6 bases). The sequencing input was blood. CDR3 DNA sequence: TGCAGTGCTAGGGACAGGAACACCGGGGAGCTGTTTTTT. This translates into CSARDRNTGELFF.